These 28 T cell receptor beta chains came from one sample sequenced in a study of OX40 agonist ivuxolimab in advanced cancers. Generated by immunoSEQ multiplex PCR, the TCRdb table keeps only in-frame clones and is missing some. The table has roughly 120,000 clones, about nine tenths seen once. Sequenced material: CD4+ or CD8+ T cells sorted from blood, taken in a trial of the OX40 agonist ivuxolimab. Source of these receptors: an adult with an advanced solid tumor such as melanoma, head and neck, liver or kidney cancer.

This clone was detected only a few times. The chain has TRBV6-5 and TRBJ2-5; TRBD1 or TRBD2 may be the D gene (5 bases each). Germline CDR1 MNHEY, CDR2 SVGAGI. Trimming left V 6 bases short and J 5 bases short, with 19 bases between. This CDR3 is built from 15 residues. This CDR3 reads CASSHPPGRTETQYF. The CDR3 DNA reads TGTGCCAGCAGCCACCCCCCGGGACGCACGGAGACCCAGTACTTC.

The chain joins TRBV13 to TRBJ1-1; no reliable D call. The CDR3 length is 14 residues. In germline, CDR1 is PRHDT, CDR2 FYEKMQ (reference sequence). V dropped 0 bases and J dropped 1 base, with 6 bases sitting between them. The CDR3 coding sequence is TGTGCCAGCAGCTTAGGGGGCCGGAACACTGAAGCTTTCTTT. This translates into CASSLGGRNTEAFF.

The gene calls are TRBV7-3 and TRBJ2-3; 11 nucleotides agree with TRBD2. The CDR3 consists of 14 residues. Trimming removed 5 bases from V and 5 bases from J; junction bases left unmatched: 3. Per germline, CDR1 SGHTA and CDR2 FQGTGA. CDR3: CASSVGLAGDTQYF. DNA of the CDR3: TGTGCCAGCAGCGTAGGACTAGCGGGAGATACGCAGTATTTT.

The chain joins TRBV6-1 to TRBJ2-5, with D possibly matching TRBD1 (6 bases). V was cut by 8 bases and J by 5 bases, with 9 bases left in between. There are 11 residues in the CDR3. CDR1 is MNHNS and CDR2 is SASEGT in the germline V gene. CDR3 residues: CASGGVETQYF. CDR3 bases: TGTGCCAGCGGGGGCGTGGAGACCCAGTACTTC.

The CDR3 DNA sequence: TGTGCCAGCAGCTTCCCTTCAGGGACCCAGTACTTC. Translation gives CASSFPSGTQYF. This chain joins TRBV7-6 and TRBJ2-5; D is unclear. The CDR3 is made up of 12 amino acids. CDR1 and CDR2 (germline): SGHVS, FNYEAQ. The V end was cut by 3 bases, the J end by 7 bases, with 9 bases between.

The rearrangement joins TRBV28 to TRBJ1-2; D uncertain. Germline V gives CDR1 MDHEN, CDR2 SYDVKM. The CDR3 totals 11 residues. V gave up 5 bases and J gave up 4 bases, with 5 bases separating them. CDR3 in amino acids: CASSIAYGYTF. The CDR3 DNA sequence: TGTGCCAGCAGTATCGCCTATGGCTACACCTTC.

This clone was detected only once. The chain links TRBV7-9 to TRBJ1-5, with 7 bases lining up with TRBD1. Germline V gene lookup returns CDR1 SEHNR and CDR2 FQNEAQ (reference sequence). The CDR3 length is 16 residues. The ends lost 4 bases at V and 0 bases at J; junction bases unmatched: 6. The CDR3 loop reads CASSWGQPYSNQPQHF. CDR3 DNA sequence: TGTGCCAGCAGCTGGGGACAGCCCTATAGCAATCAGCCCCAGCATTTT. Using reference TRBV7-9 and TRBJ1-5 for the parts outside the CDR3, the full variable domain is DTGVSQNPRHKITKRGQNVTFRCDPISEHNRLYWYRQTLGQGPEFLTYFQNEAQLEKSRLLSDRFSAERPKGSFSTLEIQRTEQGDSAMYLCASSWGQPYSNQPQHFGDGTRLSIL.

This chain joins TRBV30 and TRBJ2-3, with 7 bases that match TRBD1. CDR3 length: 14 residues. J gave up 4 bases and V 2 bases, and 6 bases lay outside the gene matches. Germline CDR1 GTSNPN, CDR2 SVGIG (reference sequence). DNA for the CDR3: TGTGCCTGGAGTCCCAGACAGGGCGCAGATACGCAGTATTTT. Residues: CAWSPRQGADTQYF.

The chain carries TRBV5-1 and TRBJ2-7; D unresolved. Germline-derived CDR1 and CDR2 are SGHRS and YFSETQ. The CDR3 loop spans 12 amino acids. V was trimmed by 0 bases and J by 6 bases, leaving 7 bases between them. CDR3 coding DNA: TGCGCCAGCAGCTTGGTTGGGTCCGAGCAGTACTTC. Amino acid sequence: CASSLVGSEQYF.

The chain links TRBV25-1 to TRBJ2-5; D is uncertain. The CDR3 totals 15 residues. V lost 3 bases to trimming and J lost 2 bases, with 13 bases between them. Germline V gives CDR1 MGHDK, CDR2 SYGVNS. CDR3 bases: TGTGCCAGCAGTGATCCGGGCCCCTCGCAAGAGACCCAGTACTTC. It specifies CASSDPGPSQETQYF.

This chain uses TRBV5-4 with TRBJ1-1; D perhaps matches TRBD1 (5 bases). This CDR3 contains 17 residues. Germline loops: CDR1 SGHNT, CDR2 YYREEE (reference sequence). The germline V and J ends were trimmed by 4 bases and 4 bases, with 23 bases remaining between them. The CDR3: CASSKRAAGQGGTEAFF. DNA of the CDR3: TGTGCCAGCAGCAAACGGGCTGCTGGCCAGGGCGGCACTGAAGCTTTCTTT. Drawing the rest from reference TRBV5-4 and TRBJ1-1, the complete variable domain is ETGVTQSPTHLIKTRGQQVTLRCSSQSGHNTVSWYQQALGQGPQFIFQYYREEENGRGNFPPRFSGLQFPNYSSELNVNALELDDSALYLCASSKRAAGQGGTEAFFGQGTRLTVV.

This clone was recorded once. This chain connects TRBV9 to TRBJ2-1; 11 nucleotides agree with TRBD1. Germline CDR1 reads SGDLS; CDR2 reads YYNGEE. The J segment lost 1 base and the V segment lost 0 bases, leaving 3 bases of the junction unmatched. The CDR3 is 17 amino acids. The CDR3 region has the DNA TGTGCCAGCAGCGTAGGGACAGGGGGCAGATCCTACAATGAGCAGTTCTTC. This sequence encodes CASSVGTGGRSYNEQFF. The complete variable domain, with remaining parts taken from reference TRBV9 and TRBJ2-1, reads DSGVTQTPKHLITATGQRVTLRCSPRSGDLSVYWYQQSLDQGLQFLIQYYNGEERAKGNILERFSAQQFPDLHSELNLSSLELGDSALYFCASSVGTGGRSYNEQFFGPGTRLTVL.

The chain combines TRBV7-2 with TRBJ1-1; D not certain. V was shortened by 5 bases and J by 2 bases, with 12 bases between the two germline ends. Per germline, CDR1 SGHTA and CDR2 FQGNSA. The CDR3 is 14 residues long. The CDR3 bases are TGTGCCAGCAGCCACGGCCCGGGAAACACTGAAGCTTTCTTT. This translates into CASSHGPGNTEAFF.

The rearrangement joins TRBV7-2 to TRBJ2-7, with 7 bases aligning to TRBD1. From germline, CDR1 is SGHTA and CDR2 FQGNSA. J was trimmed by 2 bases and V by 4 bases; bases with no gene match: 11. This CDR3 is 16 amino acids long. CDR3 DNA: TGTGCCAGCAGCTCCAAAGACAGGGTTGCCCCCTACGAGCAGTACTTC. It encodes CASSSKDRVAPYEQYF.

The V call is TRBV19, the J call TRBJ2-3; 11 bases are shared with TRBD2. The ends lost 7 bases at V and 6 bases at J; junction bases unmatched: 6. CDR3 length: 14 residues. Germline lookup yields CDR1 LNHDA and CDR2 SQIVND (reference sequence). The CDR3 region has the DNA TGTGCCAGTACCACTAGCGGGAGAAGGGATACGCAGTATTTT. Translated: CASTTSGRRDTQYF.

This chain joins TRBV6-4 and TRBJ2-7, with D possibly called TRBD1 or TRBD2 (5 bases each). The V end was cut by 7 bases, the J end by 5 bases, with 21 bases between. This CDR3 is built from 15 residues. The germline V gene has CDR1 MRHNA and CDR2 SNTAGT. This CDR3 reads CASTKRDHPLHEQYF. CDR3 in DNA: TGTGCCAGCACCAAACGGGACCACCCTCTCCACGAGCAGTACTTC.

This rearrangement joins TRBV19 to TRBJ2-1; D may be TRBD2 (7 bases). Germline V gene data show CDR1 as LNHDA and CDR2 as SQIVND (reference sequence). The length of the CDR3 is 16 residues. The ends were cut back, 4 bases at V and 7 bases at J, with 20 bases in the middle. CDR3 sequence reads: CASSKGGQQVRNEQFF. CDR3 bases: TGTGCCAGTAGTAAGGGGGGGCAACAGGTCCGGAATGAGCAGTTCTTC.

The chain links TRBV28 to TRBJ2-7; TRBD2 matches 9 bases. With V trimmed by 6 bases and J by 5 bases, 8 bases remained unmatched. The CDR3 length is 14 residues. Germline values: CDR1 MDHEN, CDR2 SYDVKM. The CDR3 bases are TGTGCCAGCAGCCCTAGCGGGATGGAGGACGAGCAGTACTTC. It encodes CASSPSGMEDEQYF.

V is TRBV9 and J is TRBJ1-4; D not certain. Trimming removed 1 base from V and 12 bases from J, with 4 bases in between. The CDR3 has 10 residues. In germline, CDR1 is SGDLS, CDR2 YYNGEE. CDR3 protein: CASSVSELFF. The CDR3 DNA reads as TGTGCCAGCAGCGTATCCGAACTGTTTTTT.

The chain combines TRBV28 with TRBJ2-1, with 8 positions matching TRBD1. The CDR3 runs 15 residues. Per germline, CDR1 MDHEN and CDR2 SYDVKM. Germline trimming cut 5 bases from V and 9 bases from J; bases unmatched to any gene: 12. CDR3 region: CASSPPGQVRGEQFF. CDR3 coding DNA: TGTGCCAGCAGTCCCCCGGGACAGGTAAGGGGTGAGCAGTTCTTC.

This chain connects TRBV10-3 to TRBJ2-5; 10 nucleotides agree with TRBD2. The last part of the DNA fits TRBJ2-7 better; the J call may be wrong. The length of the CDR3 is 15 residues. The germline gives CDR1 ENHRY, CDR2 SYGVKD. CDR3 amino acids: CAISESSGRLYEQYF. In DNA form, the CDR3 reads TGTGCCATCAGTGAGAGTAGCGGGAGGCTCTACGAGCAGTACTTC.

The genes are TRBV9 and TRBJ2-5, with D possibly being TRBD2 (6 bases). Trimming shortened V by 0 bases and J by 5 bases, and 17 bases separated the two germline ends. This CDR3 is 16 amino acids long. Germline V gene data show CDR1 as SGDLS and CDR2 as YYNGEE. CDR3 bases: TGTGCCAGCAGCGTAGGGCGGGACGTGGGTTGGGAGACCCAGTACTTC. Protein product: CASSVGRDVGWETQYF.

The CDR3 DNA reads TGTGCCAGCAGTGAAGGGACTAGCGGGAGGGGCCATGAGCAGTTCTTC. It yields the protein CASSEGTSGRGHEQFF. The chain is built from TRBV6-1 and TRBJ2-1; the match to TRBD2 covers 15 bases. Looked up from germline, CDR1 is MNHNS and CDR2 is SASEGT. The CDR3 extends over 16 amino acids. V trimming: 1 base; J trimming: 8 bases; junction bases outside the gene matches: 3.

The CDR3 reads CASSLYNQPQHF. CDR3 sequence (DNA): TGTGCCAGCAGCTTATACAATCAGCCCCAGCATTTT. The rearrangement uses TRBV7-2 and TRBJ1-5; D is ambiguous. V was cut by 2 bases and J by 3 bases, with 2 bases left in between. The CDR3 loop spans 12 amino acids. CDR1 is SGHTA and CDR2 is FQGNSA in the germline V gene.

The chain carries TRBV29-1 and TRBJ1-2, with 9 bases that match TRBD1. V trimming: 6 bases; J trimming: 8 bases; junction bases outside the gene matches: 10. This CDR3 has 13 amino acids. In germline, CDR1 is SQVTM, CDR2 ANQGSEA. The CDR3 protein is CSVGQGRGVGYTF. Here the CDR3 DNA reads TGCAGCGTAGGACAGGGGCGAGGTGTAGGCTACACCTTC.

The chain couples TRBV12-5 to TRBJ1-1, with 7 positions matching TRBD1. Germline CDR1 reads LGHNT; CDR2 reads FRNRAP. The CDR3 spans 15 residues. Unmatched junction bases numbered 4, after V lost 2 bases and J lost 1 base. CDR3 loop: CASGLFRDRNTEAFF. The CDR3 region has the DNA TGTGCTAGTGGTTTGTTCCGGGACAGGAACACTGAAGCTTTCTTT.

The CDR3 here is CASSLIGRGGVANTGELFF. The CDR3 DNA reads as TGTGCCAGCAGCTTAATAGGACGAGGGGGCGTCGCGAACACCGGGGAGCTGTTTTTT. The chain employs TRBV7-3 and TRBJ2-2; 7 nucleotides align to TRBD1. Trimming removed 1 base from V and 0 bases from J; junction bases left unmatched: 11. Per germline, CDR1 SGHTA and CDR2 FQGTGA. This CDR3 comprises 19 residues.

This clone has just one count. The chain combines TRBV15 with TRBJ2-7; possible D gene TRBD2, 7 bases. The CDR3 has 17 residues. The V end lost 1 base, the J end lost 2 bases, and 18 bases lay between the germline ends. Germline assignment: CDR1 LNHNV and CDR2 YYDKDF (reference sequence). CDR3 in DNA: TGTGCCACCAGCAGAGTCCACGCAAGGGGGGGAACCTACGAGCAGTACTTC. Its protein product is CATSRVHARGGTYEQYF.